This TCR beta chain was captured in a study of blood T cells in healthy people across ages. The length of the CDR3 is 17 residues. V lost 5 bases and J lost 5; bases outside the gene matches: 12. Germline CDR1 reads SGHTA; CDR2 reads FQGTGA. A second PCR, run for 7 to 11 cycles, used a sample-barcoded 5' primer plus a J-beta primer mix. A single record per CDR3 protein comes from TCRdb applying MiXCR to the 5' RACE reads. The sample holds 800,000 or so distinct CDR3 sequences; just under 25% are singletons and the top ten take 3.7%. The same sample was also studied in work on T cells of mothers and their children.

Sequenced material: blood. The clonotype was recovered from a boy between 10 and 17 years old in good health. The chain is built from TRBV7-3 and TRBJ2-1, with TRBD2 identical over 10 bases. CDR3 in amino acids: CASSLGLAEIANNEQFF. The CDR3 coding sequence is TGTGCCAGCAGCCTCGGACTAGCGGAGATTGCAAACAATGAGCAGTTCTTC.